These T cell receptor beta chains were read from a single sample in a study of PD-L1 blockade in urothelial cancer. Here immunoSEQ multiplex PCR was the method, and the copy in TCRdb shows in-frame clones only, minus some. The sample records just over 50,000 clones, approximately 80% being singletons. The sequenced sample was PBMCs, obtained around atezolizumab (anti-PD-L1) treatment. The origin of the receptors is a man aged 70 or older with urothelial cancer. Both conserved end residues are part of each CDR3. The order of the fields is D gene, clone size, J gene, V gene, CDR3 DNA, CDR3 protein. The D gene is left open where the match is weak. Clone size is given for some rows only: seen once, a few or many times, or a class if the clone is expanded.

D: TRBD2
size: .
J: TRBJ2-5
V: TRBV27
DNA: TGTGCCAGCAGGACTAGCGGGGGGGAGACCCAGTACTTC
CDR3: CASRTSGGETQYF

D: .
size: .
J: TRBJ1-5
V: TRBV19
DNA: TGTGCCAGTAGTATAGCCCTCGGGGGCAATCAGCCCCAGCATTTT
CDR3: CASSIALGGNQPQHF

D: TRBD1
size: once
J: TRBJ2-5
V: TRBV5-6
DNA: TGTGCCAGCAGCATGACAGGGAGCCAAGAGACCCAGTACTTC
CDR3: CASSMTGSQETQYF

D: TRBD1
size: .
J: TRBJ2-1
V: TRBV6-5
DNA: TGTGCCAGCAGTTCCGGGACAGGGTCAGTGGTGCAGTTCTTC
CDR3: CASSSGTGSVVQFF

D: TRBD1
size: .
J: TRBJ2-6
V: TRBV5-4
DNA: TGTGCCAGCAGCGACCGGGACAGGGCCTCTGGGGCCAACGTCCTGACTTTC
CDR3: CASSDRDRASGANVLTF

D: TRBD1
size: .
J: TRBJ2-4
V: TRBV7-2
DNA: TGTGCCAGCAGCTTTTCCTCAGGGGGCAAGGACAAAAACATTCAGTACTTC
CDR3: CASSFSSGGKDKNIQYF

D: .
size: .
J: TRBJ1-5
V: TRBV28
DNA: TGTGCCATTCCCACGGGGGTTATTGTTGATCAGCCCCAGCATTTT
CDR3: CAIPTGVIVDQPQHF

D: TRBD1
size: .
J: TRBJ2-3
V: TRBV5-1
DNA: TGCGCCAGCAGCCGAGACAGGGTGAAAGCGCAGTATTTT
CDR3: CASSRDRVKAQYF

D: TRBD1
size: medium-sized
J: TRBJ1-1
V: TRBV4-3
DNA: TGCGCCAGCAGCCAAGATTCCAAAGGGACAGCCAACACTGAAGCTTTCTTT
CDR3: CASSQDSKGTANTEAFF

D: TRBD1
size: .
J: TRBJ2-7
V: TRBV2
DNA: TGTGCCAGCCGGGGACAGGGCCTCTCCTACGAGCAGTACTTC
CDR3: CASRGQGLSYEQYF

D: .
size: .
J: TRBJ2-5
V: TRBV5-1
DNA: TGCGCCAGCAGCCAGCAGGTGAACTCGGGGGAGACCCAGTACTTC
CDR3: CASSQQVNSGETQYF

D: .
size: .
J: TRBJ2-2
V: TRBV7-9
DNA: TGTGCCAGCAGCTCGGGCGGGACCGGGGAGCTGTTTTTT
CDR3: CASSSGGTGELFF

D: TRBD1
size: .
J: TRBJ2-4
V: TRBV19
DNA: TGTGCCAGTAGTAGGGACAGGGGGGACATTCAGTACTTC
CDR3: CASSRDRGDIQYF

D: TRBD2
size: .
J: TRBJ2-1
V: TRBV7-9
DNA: TGTGCCAGCAGCTTAACGACTAGCGGGCTTAGATACAATGAGCAGTTCTTC
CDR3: CASSLTTSGLRYNEQFF

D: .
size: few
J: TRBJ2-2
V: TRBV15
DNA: TGTGCCACCAGCAGGTATTTTTCCACCGGGGAGCTGTTTTTT
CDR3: CATSRYFSTGELFF

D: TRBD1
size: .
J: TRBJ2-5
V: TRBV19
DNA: TGTGCCAGTAGTATAGGACGGACAGGGGGGTTGGAGACCCAGTACTTC
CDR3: CASSIGRTGGLETQYF

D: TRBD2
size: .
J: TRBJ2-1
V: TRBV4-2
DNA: TGTGCCAGCAGCCCCAGCCCGGGAGGACTAGCGGGAGTCGAGCAGTTCTTC
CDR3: CASSPSPGGLAGVEQFF

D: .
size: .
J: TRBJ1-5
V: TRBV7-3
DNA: TGTGCCAGCAGCTTCCGGCAGCCCCAGCATTTT
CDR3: CASSFRQPQHF

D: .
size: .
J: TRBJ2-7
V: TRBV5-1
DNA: TGCGCCAGCAGCTTGTCGGCAGGATGGTCCTACGAGCAGTACTTC
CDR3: CASSLSAGWSYEQYF

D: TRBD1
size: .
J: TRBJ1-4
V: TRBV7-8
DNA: TGTGCCAGCAGCTCAGGACAGGGGAGTTATGAAAAACTGTTTTTT
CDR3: CASSSGQGSYEKLFF